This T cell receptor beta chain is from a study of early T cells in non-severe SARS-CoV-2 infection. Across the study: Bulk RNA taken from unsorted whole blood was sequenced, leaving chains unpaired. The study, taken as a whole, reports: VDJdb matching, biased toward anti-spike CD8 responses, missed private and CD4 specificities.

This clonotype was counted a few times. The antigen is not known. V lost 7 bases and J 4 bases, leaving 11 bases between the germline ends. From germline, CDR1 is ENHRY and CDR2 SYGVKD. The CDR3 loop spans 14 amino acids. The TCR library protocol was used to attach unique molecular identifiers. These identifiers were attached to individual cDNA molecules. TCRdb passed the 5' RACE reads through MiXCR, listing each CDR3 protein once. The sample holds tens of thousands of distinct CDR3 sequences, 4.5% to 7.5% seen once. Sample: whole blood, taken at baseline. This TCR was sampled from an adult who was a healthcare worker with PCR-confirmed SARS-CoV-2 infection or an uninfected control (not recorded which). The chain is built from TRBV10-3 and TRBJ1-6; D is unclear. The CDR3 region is CAIKTPGYNSPLHF. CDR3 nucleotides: TGTGCCATCAAAACCCCGGGATATAATTCACCCCTCCACTTT.